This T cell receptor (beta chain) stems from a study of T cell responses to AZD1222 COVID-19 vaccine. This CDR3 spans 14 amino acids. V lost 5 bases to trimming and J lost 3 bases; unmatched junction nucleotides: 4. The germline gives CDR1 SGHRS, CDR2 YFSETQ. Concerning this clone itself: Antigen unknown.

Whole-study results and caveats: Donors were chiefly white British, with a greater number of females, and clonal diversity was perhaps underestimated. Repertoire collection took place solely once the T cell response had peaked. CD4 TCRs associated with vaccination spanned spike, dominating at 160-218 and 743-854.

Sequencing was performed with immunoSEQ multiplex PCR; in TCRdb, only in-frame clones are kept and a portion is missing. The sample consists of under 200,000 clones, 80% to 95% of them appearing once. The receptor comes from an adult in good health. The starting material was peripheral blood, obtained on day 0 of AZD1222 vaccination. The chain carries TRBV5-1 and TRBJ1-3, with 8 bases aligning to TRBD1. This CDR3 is CASSSGGDGNTIYF. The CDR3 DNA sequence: TGCGCCAGCAGTTCAGGGGGCGATGGAAACACCATATATTTT. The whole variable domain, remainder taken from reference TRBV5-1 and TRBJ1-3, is KAGVTQTPRYLIKTRGQQVTLSCSPISGHRSVSWYQQTPGQGLQFLFEYFSETQRNKGNFPGRFSGRQFSNSRSEMNVSTLELGDSALYLCASSSGGDGNTIYFGEGSWLTVV.